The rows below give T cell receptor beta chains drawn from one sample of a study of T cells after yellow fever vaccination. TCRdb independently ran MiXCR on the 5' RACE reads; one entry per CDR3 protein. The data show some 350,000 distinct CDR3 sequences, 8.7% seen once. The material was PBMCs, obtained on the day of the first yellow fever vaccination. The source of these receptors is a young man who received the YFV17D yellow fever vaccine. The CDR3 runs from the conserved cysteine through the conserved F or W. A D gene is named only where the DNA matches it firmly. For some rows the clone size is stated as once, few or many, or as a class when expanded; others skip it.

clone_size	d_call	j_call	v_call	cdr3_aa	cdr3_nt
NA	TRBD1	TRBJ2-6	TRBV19	CASSRTTGSGANVLTF	TGTGCCAGTAGTAGGACGACAGGGTCCGGGGCCAACGTCCTGACTTTC
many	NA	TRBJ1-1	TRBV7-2	CASSTYNTEAFF	TGTGCCAGCAGCACTTACAACACTGAAGCTTTCTTT
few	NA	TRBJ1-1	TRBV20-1	CSARDDRSTEAFF	TGCAGTGCTAGAGACGACAGGTCGACTGAAGCTTTCTTT
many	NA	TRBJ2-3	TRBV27	CASTPLGGTDTQYF	TGTGCCAGCACCCCACTCGGGGGCACAGATACGCAGTATTTT
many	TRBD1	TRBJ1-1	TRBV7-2	CASSLNPGTGNTEAFF	TGTGCCAGCAGCTTAAACCCCGGGACAGGGAACACTGAAGCTTTCTTT
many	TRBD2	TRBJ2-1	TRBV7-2	CASSLWGTSFEQFF	TGTGCCAGCAGCTTATGGGGGACTAGCTTTGAGCAGTTCTTC
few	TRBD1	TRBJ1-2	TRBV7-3	CASSLTWGQGLGYTF	TGTGCCAGCAGCTTAACGTGGGGACAGGGGCTTGGCTACACCTTC
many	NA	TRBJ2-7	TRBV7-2	CASSLGHGYEQYF	TGTGCCAGCAGCTTAGGACACGGATACGAGCAGTACTTC
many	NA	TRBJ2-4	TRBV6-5	CASTSGADIQYF	TGTGCCAGCACGTCCGGGGCGGACATTCAGTACTTC
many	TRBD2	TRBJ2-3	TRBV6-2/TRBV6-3	CASSSSGGPQYF	TGTGCCAGCAGTTCCAGCGGGGGCCCGCAGTATTTT
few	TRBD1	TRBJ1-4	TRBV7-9	CASSVRGPNEKLFF	TGTGCCAGCAGCGTCAGGGGGCCAAATGAAAAACTGTTTTTT
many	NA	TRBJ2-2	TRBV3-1	CASSDRDRNTGELFF	TGTGCCAGCAGCGACCGTGACAGGAACACCGGGGAGCTGTTTTTT
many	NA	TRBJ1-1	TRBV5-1	CASGPDRTNTEAFF	TGCGCCAGCGGACCTGACAGGACGAACACTGAAGCTTTCTTT
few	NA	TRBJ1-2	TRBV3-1	CASSQVETGDGYTF	TGTGCCAGCAGCCAAGTAGAGACGGGAGATGGCTACACCTTC
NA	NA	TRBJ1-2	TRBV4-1	CASSQGPGQIDYTF	TGCGCCAGCAGCCAAGGACCGGGACAAATTGACTACACCTTC
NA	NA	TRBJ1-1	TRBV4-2	CASSQGPGPGTEAFF	TGTGCCAGCAGCCAAGGCCCAGGTCCGGGGACTGAAGCTTTCTTT
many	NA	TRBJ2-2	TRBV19	CASASGTGELFF	TGTGCCAGCGCCTCCGGCACCGGGGAGCTGTTTTTT
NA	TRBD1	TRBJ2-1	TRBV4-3	CASSRSGQGRNEQFF	TGCGCCAGCAGCCGATCGGGACAGGGGCGGAATGAGCAGTTCTTC
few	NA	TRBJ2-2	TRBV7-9	CASSTDPGELFF	TGTGCCAGCAGCACCGACCCCGGGGAGCTGTTTTTT
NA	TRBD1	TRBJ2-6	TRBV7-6	CASSLGPTGAGANVLTF	TGTGCCAGCAGCTTAGGCCCTACAGGGGCTGGGGCCAACGTCCTGACTTTC
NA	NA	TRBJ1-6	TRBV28	CASSFSTAGGNSPLHF	TGTGCCAGCAGTTTCTCTACGGCTGGGGGGAATTCACCCCTCCACTTT
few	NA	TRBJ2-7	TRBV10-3	CAISESLGNYEQYF	TGTGCCATCAGTGAGTCGTTAGGGAACTACGAGCAGTACTTC
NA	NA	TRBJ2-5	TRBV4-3	CASSQGQGYQETQYF	TGCGCCAGCAGCCAAGGGCAAGGGTATCAAGAGACCCAGTACTTC
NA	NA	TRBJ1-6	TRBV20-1	CSASGLSYNSPLHF	TGCAGTGCTAGTGGCCTCTCCTATAATTCACCCCTCCACTTT
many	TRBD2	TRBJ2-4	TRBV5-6	CASSYPLGGNIQYF	TGTGCCAGCAGCTACCCACTGGGGGGGAACATTCAGTACTTC
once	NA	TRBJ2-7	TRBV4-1	CASSPQVEAVTYEQYF	TGCGCCAGCAGCCCTCAAGTTGAAGCGGTCACCTACGAGCAGTACTTC
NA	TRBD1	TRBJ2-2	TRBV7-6	CASSPGTGLNTGELFF	TGTGCCAGCAGCCCCGGGACAGGGCTGAACACCGGGGAGCTGTTTTTT
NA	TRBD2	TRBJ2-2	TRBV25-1	CASSGPGGLSTGELFF	TGTGCCAGCAGTGGACCGGGGGGGCTGAGCACCGGGGAGCTGTTTTTT
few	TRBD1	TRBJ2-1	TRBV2	CASSIQGVNYNEQFF	TGTGCCAGCAGCATACAGGGGGTTAACTACAATGAGCAGTTCTTC
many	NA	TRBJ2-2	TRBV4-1	CASSEGAGWNTGELFF	TGCGCCAGCAGCGAGGGAGCAGGGTGGAACACCGGGGAGCTGTTTTTT
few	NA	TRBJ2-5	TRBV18	CASSPGTSPETQYF	TGTGCCAGCTCACCAGGGACTTCGCCGGAGACCCAGTACTTC
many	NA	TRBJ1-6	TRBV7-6	CASSAMIRDNSPLHF	TGTGCCAGCAGCGCCATGATAAGGGACAATTCACCCCTCCACTTT
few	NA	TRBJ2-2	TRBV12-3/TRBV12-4	CASSRVTGRPGELFF	TGTGCCAGCAGTCGGGTGACAGGGAGGCCCGGGGAGCTGTTTTTT
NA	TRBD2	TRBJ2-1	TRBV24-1	CATRAGDYNEQFF	TGTGCCACCAGAGCGGGGGACTACAATGAGCAGTTCTTC
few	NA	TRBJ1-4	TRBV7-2	CASSLAPGRSWTNEKLFF	TGTGCCAGCAGCTTAGCGCCGGGCAGATCTTGGACTAATGAAAAACTGTTTTTT
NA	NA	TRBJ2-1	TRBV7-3	CASSLDGAPYNEQFF	TGTGCCAGCAGCCTAGACGGGGCACCTTACAATGAGCAGTTCTTC
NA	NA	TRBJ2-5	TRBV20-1	CSARSWVWETQYF	TGCAGTGCTCGCTCATGGGTATGGGAGACCCAGTACTTC
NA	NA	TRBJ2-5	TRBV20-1	CSAGGAVSQETQYF	TGCAGTGCTGGCGGGGCCGTCTCACAAGAGACCCAGTACTTC
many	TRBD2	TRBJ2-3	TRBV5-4	CASSLAGGSDTQYF	TGTGCCAGCAGCTTGGCCGGGGGGTCAGATACGCAGTATTTT
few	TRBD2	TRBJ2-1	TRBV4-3	CASSQGSGASYNEQFF	TGCGCCAGCAGCCAGGGTAGCGGGGCTTCCTACAATGAGCAGTTCTTC